This T cell receptor beta chain is from a study of blood T cell repertoires in COVID-19. Study-level background: From T cells, B-cell-depleted T cells, or PBMCs came the material, which was cDNA or gDNA.

In the source study's methods: Amplified reference gene primers provided the basis for estimating nucleated cell counts. The protocol was immunoSEQ multiplex PCR, while the TCRdb copy is restricted to in-frame clones and leaves out a portion. V and J calls and clone size are those listed in that table; D and trimming were worked out from the DNA. The table records 300,000 or so clones, around 88% of them present only once. The TCR originated in a woman aged 50 to 65 with acute or convalescent COVID-19. The sequenced material came from peripheral blood.

CDR3 nucleotides: TGTGCCAGCAGCCACGGGACAGTCGGCGGGGAGCTGTTTTTT. It is translated as CASSHGTVGGELFF. This chain joins TRBV6-4 and TRBJ2-2; 7 bases map to TRBD1. CDR3 size: 14 residues. Trimming cost V 6 bases and J 7 bases; bases outside gene matches: 8. Per the germline V gene, CDR1 is MRHNA and CDR2 is SNTAGT.